This T cell receptor beta chain was retrieved from a study of HIV-infected children after antiretroviral therapy interruption. Across the study: Interruption group median age about 9.5 years; continuous group roughly 8 years. For the interruption arm, samples span week 0 through about 3 years after study end. Continuous-treatment samples came from weeks 0, 48 and 150.

Unique molecular identifiers were included in an RNA-based 3' RACE TCR library. TCRdb passed the 3' RACE reads through MiXCR, listing each CDR3 protein once. Here the sample spans about 89,000 distinct CDR3 sequences, about 6.9% being singletons. Study outcomes and limitations: After treatment interruption started, naive CD4+ CDR3 overlap across time points dropped.

Regarding treatment: PENTA 11 planned treatment interruption arm or continuous ART arm. The CDR3 consists of 16 residues. Deletions cut 1 base from V and 4 bases from J, with 17 bases between. CDR1 and CDR2 (germline): SGHRS, YFSETQ. As concerns this clonotype: Its antigen is undetermined.

The sample was CD45RA+ CD4+ T cells from PBMCs, pooled from several time points, taken from a donor given antiretroviral therapy, either interrupted or continuous. Subset reported: naive CD4+ CD45RA+ CD45RO- T cells. The TCR originated in a pool of human donors with HIV. The chain combines TRBV5-1 with TRBJ2-5; D perhaps matches TRBD2 (6 bases). The CDR3 nucleotides read TGCGCCAGCAGCTTGCGGCCCGGGAGTTTTCCAGAGACCCAGTACTTC. Translation gives CASSLRPGSFPETQYF.